This T cell receptor beta chain was profiled in a study of shared clonotypes between healthy human individuals. As defined, naive CD8 cells were CD45RO-negative and positively selected for CCR7, with terminally differentiated effector memory CD45RA+ cells excluded. The protocol was immunoSEQ multiplex PCR, while the TCRdb copy is restricted to in-frame clones and leaves out a portion. The sample shows roughly 810,000 clones, about 96% of them seen only once. Germline V gives CDR1 MNHEY, CDR2 SMNVEV (reference sequence). With V trimmed by 6 bases and J by 3 bases, 5 bases remained unmatched. CDR3 length equals 13 residues.

The sequence came from a man aged 25 to 45 in good health. Sequenced material: naive CD8+ T cells sorted from blood. The chain couples TRBV27 to TRBJ2-7, with 7 bases fitting TRBD1. The CDR3 region is CASSKGQDYEQYF. CDR3 DNA: TGTGCCAGCAGCAAAGGACAGGACTACGAGCAGTACTTC.